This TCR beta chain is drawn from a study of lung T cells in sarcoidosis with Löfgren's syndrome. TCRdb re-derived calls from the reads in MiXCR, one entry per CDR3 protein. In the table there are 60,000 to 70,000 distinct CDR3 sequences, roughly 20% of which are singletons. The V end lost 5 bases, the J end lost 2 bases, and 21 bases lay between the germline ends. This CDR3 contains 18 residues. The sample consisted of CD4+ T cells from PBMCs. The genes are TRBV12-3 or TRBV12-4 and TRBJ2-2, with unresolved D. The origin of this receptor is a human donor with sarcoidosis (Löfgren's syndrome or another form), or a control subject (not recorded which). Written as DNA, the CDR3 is TGTGCCAGCAGTCTGTCTCTCTGTCGGAGATTCAACACCGGGGAGCTGTTTTTT. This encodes CASSLSLCRRFNTGELFF.